The rows below give T cell receptor beta chains drawn from one sample of a study of monozygotic twins with inflammatory bowel disease. Reprocessing the 5' RACE reads, TCRdb reports a single entry for every CDR3 protein and omits DNA. This listing includes 150,000 to 200,000 distinct CDR3 sequences. Sequencing was done on a sample of blood. The receptors were gathered from a human donor with ulcerative colitis or Crohn's disease, or a healthy co-twin of an affected twin (not recorded which). The CDR3 runs from the conserved cysteine through the conserved F or W.

>TRBJ1-5|13|TRBV29-1
CSVGWTGAQPQHF
>TRBJ2-5|13|TRBV7-2
CASSSGTEETQYF
>TRBJ1-2|14|TRBV10-3
CAISKTGTGDGYTF
>TRBJ2-1|13|TRBV9
CASSPSGSNEQFF
>TRBJ2-7|14|TRBV20-1
CSASNRVDSYEQYF
>TRBJ1-2|13|TRBV27
CASSFSVNYGYTF
>TRBJ2-7|12|TRBV10-3
CAISSANYEQYF
>TRBJ1-5|14|TRBV18
CASSPMGGDQPQHF
>TRBJ2-7|16|TRBV19
CASTPTRVAGGGEQYF
>TRBJ2-2|16|TRBV7-9
CASSYPEKGNTGELFF
>TRBJ2-7|17|TRBV5-6
CASSLGTPGQGYYEQYF
>TRBJ1-6|18|TRBV27
CASSPRLAQGGRGSPLHF
>TRBJ1-1|16|TRBV6-2/TRBV6-3
CATGPGVVAKRTEAFF
>TRBJ2-4|18|TRBV20-1
CSARDRGPGAIAKNIQYF
>TRBJ2-5|17|TRBV5-1
CASSLEGTTFAQETQYF
>TRBJ2-3|15|TRBV6-4
CASSDGPRGGDTQYF
>TRBJ1-5|17|TRBV5-1
CASRPGHGAACNQPQHF
>TRBJ1-4|13|TRBV6-5
CASSMGRGEKLFF
>TRBJ2-3|18|TRBV10-2
CASSESLLGGGITDTQYF
>TRBJ2-1|14|TRBV7-2
CASSLIGSYNEQFF
>TRBJ2-5|13|TRBV6-5
CASSSTRKETQYF
>TRBJ2-5|13|TRBV30
CAWSRGGKETQYF
>TRBJ2-4|16|TRBV29-1
CSVRGTPEIAKNIQYF
>TRBJ2-5|15|TRBV6-2/TRBV6-3
CASSYAPPKGGTQYF
>TRBJ2-3|12|TRBV9
CDSSTGTDTQYF
>TRBJ2-7|13|TRBV7-2
CASSLDSPYEQYF
>TRBJ2-1|12|TRBV18
CASSRAINEQFF
>TRBJ2-3|15|TRBV7-2
CASSPSRGAVDTQYF
>TRBJ2-3|17|TRBV20-1
CSARRLRLDSSTDTQYF
>TRBJ2-3|13|TRBV3-1
CASRETGTDTQYF
>TRBJ1-2|14|TRBV20-1
CSARVRGPWDGYTF
>TRBJ2-3|16|TRBV20-1
CSARAPGREYADTQYF
>TRBJ2-5|15|TRBV6-5
CASSYGGRAQETQYF
>TRBJ1-1|14|TRBV5-1
CASSSTADRSEAFF
>TRBJ2-7|16|TRBV6-5
CASSYSILAGTYEQYF
>TRBJ1-5|15|TRBV6-2/TRBV6-3
CASTKAGVSGQPQHF
>TRBJ2-1|12|TRBV30
CAWSVWDNEQFF
>TRBJ2-1|19|TRBV18
CASSPLGLAGSGSYNEQFF
>TRBJ2-3|12|TRBV5-4
CASSLHTDTQYF
>TRBJ2-3|15|TRBV5-1
CASSQRTGGPDTQYF
>TRBJ2-7|13|TRBV14
CASKDRGSYEQYF
>TRBJ2-7|14|TRBV10-3
CAIRETGALYEQYF
>TRBJ1-2|15|TRBV4-1
CASSLTKMIFYGYTF
>TRBJ1-2|15|TRBV11-2
CASSLQTVGGYGYTF
>TRBJ2-1|15|TRBV20-1
CSARAGGAQLNEQFF
>TRBJ2-2|16|TRBV29-1
CSVEGRSSGGTGELFF
>TRBJ2-7|13|TRBV4-1
CASSQVVATEQYF
>TRBJ2-5|12|TRBV19
CASGPFGGTQYF
>TRBJ1-2|17|TRBV19
CASSPSPAGTATYGYTF
>TRBJ2-3|15|TRBV7-2
CASSSRGGVTDTQYF
>TRBJ1-3|15|TRBV13
CASSPDANSGNTIYF
>TRBJ2-5|15|TRBV29-1
CSVQHAGDYQETQYF